This TCR beta chain was identified in a study of CD8 T cells in Susac syndrome. Whole-study results and caveats: The study acknowledged a relatively small number of individuals in its TCR sequencing and HLA analysis.

Trimming took off 1 base at V and 0 bases at J, with 7 bases between the two ends. The CDR3 length is 14 residues. Controls were age- and sex-matched healthy donors. Negative magnetic isolation gave CD8+ and CD4+ cells; FACS enriched CD8+ TEMRA. The sample holds a few counts of this clonotype. The antigen is unknown. Reverse transcription of 0.5 to 1 ug RNA was performed with random hexamers. TCRdb reprocessed the immunoSEQ multiplex PCR reads via MiXCR and lists one record per CDR3 protein. The profile covers about 200,000 distinct CDR3 sequences, with 95% appearing a single time and approximately 0.094% taken by the ten largest.

This clonotype originated in a human donor in good health. Sequenced material: CD4+ T cells from PBMCs. The chain combines TRBV12-3 or TRBV12-4 with TRBJ2-7; tentatively, D is TRBD2 (5 bases). This CDR3 reads CASSLVGGSYEQYF. In DNA, the CDR3 is TGTGCCAGCAGTTTAGTAGGAGGCTCCTACGAGCAGTACTTC.